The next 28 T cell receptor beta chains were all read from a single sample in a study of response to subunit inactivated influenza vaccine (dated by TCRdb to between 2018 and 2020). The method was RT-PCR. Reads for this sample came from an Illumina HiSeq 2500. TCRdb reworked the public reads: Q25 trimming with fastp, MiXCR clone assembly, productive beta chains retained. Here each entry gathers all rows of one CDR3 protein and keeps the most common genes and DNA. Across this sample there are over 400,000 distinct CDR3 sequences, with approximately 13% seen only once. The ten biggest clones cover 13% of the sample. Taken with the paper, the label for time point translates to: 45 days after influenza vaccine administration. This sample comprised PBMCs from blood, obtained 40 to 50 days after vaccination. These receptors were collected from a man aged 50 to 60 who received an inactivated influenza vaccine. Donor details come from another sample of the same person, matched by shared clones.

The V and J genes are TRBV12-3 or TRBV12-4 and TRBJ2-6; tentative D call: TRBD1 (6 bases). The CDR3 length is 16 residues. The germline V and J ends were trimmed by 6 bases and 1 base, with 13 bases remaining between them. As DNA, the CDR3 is TGTGCCAGCAGAAACAGGGTTACATCTGGGGCCAACGTCCTGACTTTC. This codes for CASRNRVTSGANVLTF.

CDR3 in DNA: TGTGCCATCCTCCATTTCTCTGGAAACACCATATATTTT. Translated: CAILHFSGNTIYF. The rearrangement joins TRBV6-1 to TRBJ1-3; no reliable D call. This CDR3 has 13 amino acids. Trimming left V 10 bases short and J 0 bases short, with 10 bases between. Germline assignment: CDR1 MNHNS and CDR2 SASEGT.

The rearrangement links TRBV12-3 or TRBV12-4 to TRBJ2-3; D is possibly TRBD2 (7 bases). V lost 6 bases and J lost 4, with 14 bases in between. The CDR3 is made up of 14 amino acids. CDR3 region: CASRTTGRADTQYF. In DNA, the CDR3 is TGTGCCAGCAGGACTACAGGGAGGGCAGATACGCAGTATTTT.

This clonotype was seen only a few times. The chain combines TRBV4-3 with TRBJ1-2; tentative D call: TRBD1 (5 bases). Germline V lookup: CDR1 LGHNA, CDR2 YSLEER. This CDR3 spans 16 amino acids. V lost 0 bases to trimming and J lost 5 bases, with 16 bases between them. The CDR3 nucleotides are TGCGCCAGCAGCCAAGATCTGCTGGGACTTGGTTATGGCTACACCTTC. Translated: CASSQDLLGLGYGYTF.

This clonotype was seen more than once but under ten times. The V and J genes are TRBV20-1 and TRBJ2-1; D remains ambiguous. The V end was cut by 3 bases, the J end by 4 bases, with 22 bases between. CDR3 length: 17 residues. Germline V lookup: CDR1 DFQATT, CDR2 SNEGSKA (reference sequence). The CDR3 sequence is CSASLSAGRPMYNEQFF. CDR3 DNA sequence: TGCAGTGCTAGTCTCTCGGCTGGACGACCGATGTACAATGAGCAGTTCTTC.

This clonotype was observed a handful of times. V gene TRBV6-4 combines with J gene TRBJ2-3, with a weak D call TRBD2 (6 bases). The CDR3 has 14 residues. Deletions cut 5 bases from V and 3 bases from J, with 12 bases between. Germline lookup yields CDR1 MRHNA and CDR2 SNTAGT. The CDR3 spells CASSREVRTDTQYF. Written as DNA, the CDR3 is TGTGCCAGCAGTAGGGAGGTGAGAACAGATACGCAGTATTTT.

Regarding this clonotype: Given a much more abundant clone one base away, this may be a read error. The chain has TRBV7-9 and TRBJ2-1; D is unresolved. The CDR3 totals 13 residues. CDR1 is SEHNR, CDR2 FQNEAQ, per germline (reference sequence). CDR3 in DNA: TGTGCCAACAGCATAAACTCCTACAATGAGCAGTTCTTC. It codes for CANSINSYNEQFF. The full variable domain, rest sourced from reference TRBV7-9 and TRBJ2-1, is DTGVSQNPRHKITKRGQNVTFRCDPISEHNRLYWYRQTLGQGPEFLTYFQNEAQLEKSRLLSDRFSAERPKGSFSTLEIQRTEQGDSAMYLCANSINSYNEQFFGPGTRLTVL.

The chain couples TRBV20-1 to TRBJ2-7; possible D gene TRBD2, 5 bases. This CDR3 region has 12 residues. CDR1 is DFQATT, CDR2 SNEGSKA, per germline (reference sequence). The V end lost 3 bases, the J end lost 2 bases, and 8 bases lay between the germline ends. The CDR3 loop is CSASRLTYEQYF. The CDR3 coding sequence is TGCAGTGCTAGTAGACTAACCTACGAGCAGTACTTC.

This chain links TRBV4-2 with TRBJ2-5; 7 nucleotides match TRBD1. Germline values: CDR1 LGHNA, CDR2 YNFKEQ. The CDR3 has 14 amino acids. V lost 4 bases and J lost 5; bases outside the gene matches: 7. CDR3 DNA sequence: TGTGCCAGCAGCCCTCGACAGGGTGTGGAGACCCAGTACTTC. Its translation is CASSPRQGVETQYF.

In nucleotides, the CDR3 is TGCAGTGCTAGAGTATGGGGGGTCCGAGAGACCCAGTACTTC. This encodes CSARVWGVRETQYF. The V gene is TRBV20-1, the J gene TRBJ2-5; D may be TRBD2 (6 bases). The CDR3 covers 14 residues. Trimming cost V 1 base and J 4 bases, with 13 bases left between them. CDR1 is DFQATT and CDR2 is SNEGSKA in the germline V gene (reference sequence).

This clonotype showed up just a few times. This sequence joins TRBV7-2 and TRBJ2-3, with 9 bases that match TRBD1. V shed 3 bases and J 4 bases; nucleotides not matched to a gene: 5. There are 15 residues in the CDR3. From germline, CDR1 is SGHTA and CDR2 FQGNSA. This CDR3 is CASSLRDRVPDTQYF. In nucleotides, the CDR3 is TGTGCCAGCAGCTTGAGGGACAGGGTCCCAGATACGCAGTATTTT. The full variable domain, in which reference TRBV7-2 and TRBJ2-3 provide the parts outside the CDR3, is GAGVSQSPSNKVTEKGKDVELRCDPISGHTALYWYRQSLGQGLEFLIYFQGNSAPDKSGLPSDRFSAERTGGSVSTLTIQRTQQEDSAVYLCASSLRDRVPDTQYFGPGTRLTVL.

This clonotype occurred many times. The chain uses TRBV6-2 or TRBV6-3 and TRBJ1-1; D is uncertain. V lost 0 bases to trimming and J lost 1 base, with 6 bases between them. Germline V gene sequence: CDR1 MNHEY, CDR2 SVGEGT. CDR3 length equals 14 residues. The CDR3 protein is CASSYSSANTEAFF. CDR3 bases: TGTGCCAGCAGTTACTCGTCAGCGAACACTGAAGCTTTCTTT.

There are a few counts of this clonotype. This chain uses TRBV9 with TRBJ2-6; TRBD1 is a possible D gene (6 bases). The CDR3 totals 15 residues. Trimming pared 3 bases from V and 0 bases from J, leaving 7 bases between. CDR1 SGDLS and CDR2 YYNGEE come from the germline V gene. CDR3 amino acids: CASSGTVSGANVLTF. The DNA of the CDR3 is TGTGCCAGCAGCGGGACAGTCTCTGGGGCCAACGTCCTGACTTTC. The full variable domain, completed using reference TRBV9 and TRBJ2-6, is DSGVTQTPKHLITATGQRVTLRCSPRSGDLSVYWYQQSLDQGLQFLIQYYNGEERAKGNILERFSAQQFPDLHSELNLSSLELGDSALYFCASSGTVSGANVLTFGAGSRLTVL.

CDR3 loop: CSASGTGEINEQFF. CDR3 in DNA: TGCAGTGCTAGCGGGACAGGGGAGATTAATGAGCAGTTCTTC. The chain combines TRBV20-1 with TRBJ2-1, with 10 positions matching TRBD1. Per germline, CDR1 DFQATT and CDR2 SNEGSKA (reference sequence). The ends lost 3 bases at V and 7 bases at J; junction bases unmatched: 6. The CDR3 is 14 residues long.

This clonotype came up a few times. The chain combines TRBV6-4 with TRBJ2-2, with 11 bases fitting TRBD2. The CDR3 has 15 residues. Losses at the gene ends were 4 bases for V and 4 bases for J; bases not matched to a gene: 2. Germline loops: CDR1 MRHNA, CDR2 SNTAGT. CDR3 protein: CASSVLAGVTGELFF. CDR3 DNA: TGTGCCAGCAGTGTACTAGCGGGAGTCACCGGGGAGCTGTTTTTT.

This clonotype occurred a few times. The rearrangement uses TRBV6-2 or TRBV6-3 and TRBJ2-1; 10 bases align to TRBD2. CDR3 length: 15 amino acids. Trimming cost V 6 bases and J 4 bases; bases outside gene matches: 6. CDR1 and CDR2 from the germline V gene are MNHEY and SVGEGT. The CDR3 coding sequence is TGTGCCAGCAGATCGACTAGCGGGCTTTACAATGAGCAGTTCTTC. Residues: CASRSTSGLYNEQFF.

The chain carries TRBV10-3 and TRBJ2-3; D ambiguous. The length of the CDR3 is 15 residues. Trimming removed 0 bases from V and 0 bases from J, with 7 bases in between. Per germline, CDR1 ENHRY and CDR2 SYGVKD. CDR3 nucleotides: TGTGCCATCAGTGAGTCGACTCGAAGCACAGATACGCAGTATTTT. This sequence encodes CAISESTRSTDTQYF.

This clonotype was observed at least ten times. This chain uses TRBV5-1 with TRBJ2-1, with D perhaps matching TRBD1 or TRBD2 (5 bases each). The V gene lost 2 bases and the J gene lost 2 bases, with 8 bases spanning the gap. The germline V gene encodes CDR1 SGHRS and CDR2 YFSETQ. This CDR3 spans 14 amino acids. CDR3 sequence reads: CASSFMGPYNEQFF. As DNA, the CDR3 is TGCGCCAGCAGCTTTATGGGACCCTACAATGAGCAGTTCTTC.

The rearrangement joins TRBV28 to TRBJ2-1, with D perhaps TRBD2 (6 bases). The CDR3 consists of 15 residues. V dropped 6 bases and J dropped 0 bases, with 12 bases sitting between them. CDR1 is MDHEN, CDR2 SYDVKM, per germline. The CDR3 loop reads CASSTSLSSYNEQFF. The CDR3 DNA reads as TGTGCCAGCAGCACTAGCCTGAGCTCCTACAATGAGCAGTTCTTC.

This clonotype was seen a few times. The DNA of the CDR3 is TGCGCCAGCAGCTGGACAGGGGTACAAGAGACCCAGTACTTC. Its protein product is CASSWTGVQETQYF. This sequence joins TRBV5-1 and TRBJ2-5, with 9 bases lining up with TRBD1. Looked up from germline, CDR1 is SGHRS and CDR2 is YFSETQ. With 3 bases clipped from V and 2 bases from J, the junction kept 2 bases outside the gene matches. CDR3 length: 14 residues.

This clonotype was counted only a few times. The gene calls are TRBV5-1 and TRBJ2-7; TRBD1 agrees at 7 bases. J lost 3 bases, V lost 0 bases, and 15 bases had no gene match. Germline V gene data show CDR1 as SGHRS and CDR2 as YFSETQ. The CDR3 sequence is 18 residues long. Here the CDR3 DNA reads TGCGCCAGCAGCTTGGGTGCAGGGGGTCTACTTATCGGCTACGAGCAGTACTTC. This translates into CASSLGAGGLLIGYEQYF.

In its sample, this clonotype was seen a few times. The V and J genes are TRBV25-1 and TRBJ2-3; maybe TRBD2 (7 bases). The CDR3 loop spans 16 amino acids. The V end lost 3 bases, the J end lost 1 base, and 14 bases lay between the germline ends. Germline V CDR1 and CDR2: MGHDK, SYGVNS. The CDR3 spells CASSEWAGAGTDTQYF. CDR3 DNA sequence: TGTGCCAGCAGTGAGTGGGCGGGGGCCGGCACAGATACGCAGTATTTT.

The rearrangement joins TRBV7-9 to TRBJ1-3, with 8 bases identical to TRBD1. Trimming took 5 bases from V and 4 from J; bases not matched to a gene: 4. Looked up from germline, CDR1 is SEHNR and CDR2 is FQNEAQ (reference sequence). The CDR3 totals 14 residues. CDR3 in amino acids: CASSPRDRGNTIYF. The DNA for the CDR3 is TGTGCCAGCAGCCCCCGGGACAGGGGAAACACCATATATTTT.

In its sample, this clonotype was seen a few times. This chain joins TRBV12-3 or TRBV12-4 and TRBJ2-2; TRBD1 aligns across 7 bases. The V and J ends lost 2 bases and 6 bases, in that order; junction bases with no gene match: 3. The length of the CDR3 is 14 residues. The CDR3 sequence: CASSLSQGAGELFF. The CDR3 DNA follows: TGTGCCAGCAGTTTAAGTCAGGGGGCCGGGGAGCTGTTTTTT.

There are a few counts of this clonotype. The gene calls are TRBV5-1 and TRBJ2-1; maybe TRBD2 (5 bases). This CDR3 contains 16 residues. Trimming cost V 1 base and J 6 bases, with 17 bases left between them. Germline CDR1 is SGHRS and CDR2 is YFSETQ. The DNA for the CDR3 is TGCGCCAGCAGCTTGACGAGGGCGGTCGGCGGCAATGAGCAGTTCTTC. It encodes CASSLTRAVGGNEQFF. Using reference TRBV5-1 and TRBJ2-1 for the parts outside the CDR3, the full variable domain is KAGVTQTPRYLIKTRGQQVTLSCSPISGHRSVSWYQQTPGQGLQFLFEYFSETQRNKGNFPGRFSGRQFSNSRSEMNVSTLELGDSALYLCASSLTRAVGGNEQFFGPGTRLTVL.

CDR3 sequence reads: CASSAVPGELFF. The CDR3 DNA reads TGTGCCAGCAGCGCCGTACCCGGGGAGCTGTTTTTT. The chain employs TRBV9 and TRBJ2-2, with no clear D. The CDR3 totals 12 residues. Trimming took 3 bases from V and 6 from J, leaving 6 bases between them. Germline V CDR1 and CDR2: SGDLS, YYNGEE. Filled out from reference TRBV9 and TRBJ2-2, the complete variable domain reads DSGVTQTPKHLITATGQRVTLRCSPRSGDLSVYWYQQSLDQGLQFLIQYYNGEERAKGNILERFSAQQFPDLHSELNLSSLELGDSALYFCASSAVPGELFFGEGSRLTVL.

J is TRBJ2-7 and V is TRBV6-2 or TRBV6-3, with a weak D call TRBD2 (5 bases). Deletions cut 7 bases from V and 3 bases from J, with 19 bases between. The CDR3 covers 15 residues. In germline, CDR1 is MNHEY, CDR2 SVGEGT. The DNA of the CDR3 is TGTGCCAGCACCGAAGGTCGGGGTGTCGACTACGAGCAGTACTTC. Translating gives CASTEGRGVDYEQYF.

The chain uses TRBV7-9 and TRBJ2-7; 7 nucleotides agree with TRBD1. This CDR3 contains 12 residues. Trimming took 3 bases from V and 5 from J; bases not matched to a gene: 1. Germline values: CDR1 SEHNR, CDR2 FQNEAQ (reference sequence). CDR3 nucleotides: TGTGCCAGCAGCTTCGACAGGGACGAGCAGTACTTC. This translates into CASSFDRDEQYF.